This TCR beta chain was sequenced for a study of cytomegalovirus exposure and HLA in healthy donors (TCRdb year 2017). With respect to the entire study: According to an earlier analysis of 587 of the donors, 150 million to 200 million T cells yielded some 110 million unique TCR beta sequences and approximately 280 Gb of sequence data. An early release covering roughly 600 HLA-typed donors comprised about 300 gigabases of sequencing data and roughly 85 million unique TCR sequences. Of the 398 genotyped donors, about 84% fell in the genetic ancestry cluster associated with self-reported Caucasian donors. The study was designed to test whether signatures of past pathogen exposure could be identified by cataloging public T cell receptors. The study used immunosequencing to profile the T cell repertoires of some 600 subjects and linked those repertoires to cytomegalovirus serostatus. A separate validation cohort of about 110 different subjects was used in addition to the 666-subject first cohort. The study combined high-throughput TCR immunosequencing, statistical association of individual TCRs with disease status, and machine learning to predict cytomegalovirus infection status. A later analysis re-examined previously published TCR beta repertoires from roughly 650 donors and added high-resolution HLA genotyping to investigate patterns of TCR occurrence. Rather than using new phenotypic data, the later analysis identified candidate immune exposures from TCR beta sequences and from how often those sequences occurred across donors. To decide whether each TCR beta V gene segment behaved as functional or pseudogenic, an earlier analysis of some 580 of the donors relied on high-throughput TCR beta sequencing. Alongside the repertoire data, information on donor age, sex, ethnicity and CMV serostatus was compiled. A later genetic analysis used genome-wide SNP genotypes for 398 of the 666 donors, treating that subset as a discovery cohort. All discovery cohort repertoires had been generated using a single sequencing platform. Both class I and class II loci were covered by HLA typing, at four-digit resolution. Typing coverage varied by locus: 629-630 donors for A, B, C, DRB1 and DQB1; around 560 for DQA1; about 570 for DPA1; around 450 for DPB1. A handful of DR-DQ haplotypes were treated as single units for association and clustering because of strong linkage in the cohort. Among 300 to 450 genotyped donors of the cohort, an average of 235,054 unique TCR beta nucleotide sequences were sequenced per donor, roughly 18% of them non-productive.

Note on this clone: The target of this receptor is not known. No qualities accompany the bases; no much larger clone lies one base away.

The library was produced with the immunoSEQ multiplex PCR assay. The multiplex PCR relied on a mix of 60 forward primers for TCR Vbeta segments and 13 reverse primers for TCR Jbeta segments. A multiplex PCR assay on genomic DNA amplified the CDR3 region of rearranged TCR beta genes. Amplified TCR beta libraries were sequenced as 87-base-pair reads on the Illumina HiSeq System. In the source study's methods: Across the 500 to 850 repertoires, a later analysis counted tens of millions of unique TCR beta chains, some 11 million of which were shared by at least two donors. A nearest-neighbor algorithm error-corrected the raw reads and collapsed the reads into unique sequences, merging closely related sequences to remove PCR and sequencing errors. V, D and J gene segments were assigned by aligning CDR3 sequences to IMGT reference sequences. For a sequence to be retained, a match of at least six nucleotides was required to both a V gene segment and a J gene segment. Rearrangements were called productive when the CDR3 lacked stop codons and stayed in frame with V and J; all others were non-productive. CDR3 was defined according to IMGT convention as the region running from the second conserved V-encoded cysteine to the conserved J-encoded phenylalanine. Sequences without an unambiguous match to a single V gene segment were excluded from the earlier analysis of over 500 of the donors. An earlier analysis of about 600 of the donors called V segments functional above 56.7% productive rearrangements and segregating when the between-donor standard deviation exceeded 5%. A statistical classification framework was developed to diagnose cytomegalovirus status using the catalog of TCR beta chain sequences. A later analysis assigned V and J genes by comparing TCR nucleotide sequences with IMGT/GENE-DB human TR gene sequences. A later analysis assigned CDR3 sequences and most-parsimonious VDJ recombination scenarios with the TCRdist pipeline. In a later analysis, each TCR beta chain was defined by its CDR3 amino acid sequence together with its V-gene family, and reads without a unique V-gene family were excluded. A later analysis removed 592 highly shared, low-generation-probability nucleotide sequences to deal with suspected cross-contamination and a sequencing artifact. A later analysis calculated a clonal expansion index for each public chain from normalized within-repertoire ranks of inferred template counts. In a later analysis, generation probabilities were computed with a VDJ recombination model fitted to out-of-frame rearrangements, and the resulting probabilities were checked against IGoR. In a later analysis, TCR-TCR, TCR-HLA and TCR-CMV co-occurrence was scored with hypergeometric tests, and a repertoire-size bias correction was applied to TCR pairs. In a later analysis, false discovery rates were estimated by permuting HLA or CMV assignments 20 times. A later analysis grouped co-occurring TCRs with DBSCAN, adding TCRdist sequence similarity when clustering within HLA-allele-positive subsets. For co-occurrence clustering, repertoires with fewer than 30,000 or more than 120,000 public chains were excluded, along with several repertoires with anomalous nucleotide sharing. TCRdb obtained this table from immuneACCESS and retained in-frame rearrangements with V and J assigned. These tables miss some clones; where compared with another copy, unresolved V genes account for less than half of the shortfall, and the remainder is unexplained. V, J and clone size are taken as reported in that table, and D and trimming were inferred from the DNA itself. A total of about 160,000 clones appear in this sample, approximately 77% of them only once. The leading ten clones occupy 3.7% of the sample.

The cohort comprised some 700 healthy bone marrow donors. All cohort members were sampled while nominally healthy, although unrecorded immune exposures were likely present. The donor was CMV seropositive and belonged to the group of 250 to 350 seropositive cohort members. A peripheral blood sample was provided by each donor, and peripheral blood mononuclear cells were used for TCR beta sequencing. The Qiagen DNeasy Blood Extraction Kit was used to extract genomic DNA from the blood cell samples. Results the study describes overall, beyond this receptor: Cytomegalovirus status was reported to be diagnosed by the classifier with high specificity and sensitivity in both the original and validation cohorts. In this cohort, only TCR beta chains were sequenced, and detectable features were limited by the absence of alpha or paired-chain data. Immune exposure information for the cohort was limited to CMV serostatus. In a later genetic analysis, a missense DCLRE1C variant was associated with V-gene and J-gene trimming of TCR beta chains, and the association was replicated in an independent cohort. Roughly uniform sequencing depth across donors was assumed in presence/absence analyses, although this assumption may not hold. In an earlier analysis of under 600 of the donors, most TCR beta V segments were observed in productive rearrangements about 90% or about 30% of the time, broadly matching IMGT annotations. A cluster of highly shared sequence variants was judged likely to represent a technical artifact of the sequencing pipeline. The authors suggested that the approach could potentially be generalized to other disease states and immunological phenotypes. Because counts were too low, about 18 rarely observed V segments, including chromosome 9 orphons, were left out of the earlier analysis of some 600 of the donors. In a later analysis, most CMV-associated TCR beta chains were found to appear HLA-restricted, with HLA associations seemingly driven largely by CMV exposure. Because HLA typing was unavailable for some donors at each locus, only the typed subset was used in association tests. A later analysis found that HLA-associated TCR beta chains were more clonally expanded and had lower generation probabilities than equally common non-associated chains. Compared with the 666-donor mean, donors in an Asian-associated ancestry cluster had fewer N-insertions in productive TCRs, according to a later genetic analysis. Because the 87-base-pair reads could not distinguish some IMGT-functional V segments, including TRBV6-2 and TRBV6-3, those segments were excluded. A further reported finding was that TCR beta sequences accurately predicted the HLA-A and HLA-B alleles for most subjects in the first cohort. In a later analysis, TCR association rates were found to vary across HLA loci, with the most associated TCRs seen for DRB1 alleles and the fewest for HLA-C alleles. Assigning TCR associations to individual alleles was difficult when HLA alleles, especially DR and DQ, strongly co-occurred. At a false discovery rate of 0.05, a later analysis linked 16,951 TCR beta sequences to specific HLA alleles. Correlated functional status among segregating V segments might reflect linkage disequilibrium, but an unknown experimental factor could not be ruled out. The study gave a list of under 200 TCR beta chains associated with cytomegalovirus. Most TCR sequences were seen in very few donors, while some public TCRs were found in many individuals. Several of the top co-occurrence clusters appeared to be linked to parvovirus B19, influenza, CMV and Epstein-Barr virus, according to a later analysis. A few of the identified cytomegalovirus-associated TCR beta chains were confirmed in vitro to be specific for cytomegalovirus antigens.

Via the germline V gene (reference sequence), CDR1 is SEHNR and CDR2 FQNEAQ. CDR3 length: 13 amino acids, cysteine to phenylalanine. The entry retains the CDR3 DNA only, 39 bases that are in frame from base 1. Relative to germline, V is 1 base shorter and J is 5 bases shorter, with 6 bases between their ends. The clonotype originates from a man aged 25 to 45 in good health and CMV-seropositive. This receptor chain uses TRBV7-9 and TRBJ1-5; no D gene can be assigned with confidence. Sequenced input: PBMCs. Here is the DNA: TGTGCCAGCAGCTTAGAGGCGGATCAGCCCCAGCATTTT. It encodes CASSLEADQPQHF.